The entry below gives a single TCR beta chain sequence along with its context. This entry is derived from a study of blood T cell repertoires in COVID-19. Sequenced by immunoSEQ multiplex PCR; TCRdb stores in-frame clones only, minus some. The sample includes some 210,000 clones, about 90% of them seen just once. CDR1 is SNHLY, CDR2 FYNNEI, per germline. V lost 6 bases, J lost 2 bases, and 11 bases lay in between. The CDR3 has 14 amino acids. Sequences were obtained from peripheral blood. This TCR was recovered from a man aged 60 to 69 with COVID-19, enrolled during active disease. The chain has TRBV2 and TRBJ1-5; D is unclear. The DNA of the CDR3 is TGTGCCAGCAGGAAAAGAGAGGGCAATCAGCCCCAGCATTTT. It is translated as CASRKREGNQPQHF.